The 25 T cell receptor beta chains in this list originate from one sample, sequenced in a study of T cells in narcolepsy. Profiled with immunoSEQ multiplex PCR; TCRdb holds only in-frame clones, not every one. This table has 25,000 to 30,000 clones, 79% appearing once. The specimen was memory (CD45RA-) CD4+ T cells from blood. These receptors came from a human donor in good health.

The J gene is TRBJ1-2, the V gene TRBV9; no reliable D call. The CDR3 has 11 residues. Germline-derived CDR1 and CDR2 are SGDLS and YYNGEE. The V end lost 0 bases, the J end lost 5 bases, and 2 bases lay between the germline ends. CDR3 residues: CASSVVYGYTF. CDR3 sequence (DNA): TGTGCCAGCAGCGTAGTGTATGGCTACACCTTC.

The V gene is TRBV7-9, the J gene TRBJ1-2; 7 bases agree with TRBD1. The CDR3 extends over 15 amino acids. Germline V gene sequence: CDR1 SEHNR, CDR2 FQNEAQ (reference sequence). With V trimmed by 1 base and J by 7 bases, 9 bases remained unmatched. The CDR3 nucleotides are TGTGCCAGCAGCTTAGATCGTGTGGAGGGGGCTGGCTACACCTTC. The encoded protein is CASSLDRVEGAGYTF.

The chain uses TRBV28 and TRBJ2-5; TRBD2 matches 9 bases. Germline assignment: CDR1 MDHEN and CDR2 SYDVKM. V dropped 7 bases and J dropped 4; count of bases not matched to a gene: 4. The CDR3 length is 13 residues. The CDR3 DNA is TGTGCCAGCACCCTTAGCGGGAGAGAGACCCAGTACTTC. Protein product: CASTLSGRETQYF.

J is TRBJ2-1 and V is TRBV5-4; tentative D call: TRBD1 (6 bases). The CDR3 has 15 residues. Germline CDR1 and CDR2: SGHNT and YYREEE (reference sequence). V lost 1 base and J lost 3, with 11 bases in between. CDR3 sequence (DNA): TGTGCCAGCAGCTTGAGGGCAGGGGTCTACAATGAGCAGTTCTTC. This translates into CASSLRAGVYNEQFF. The full variable domain, completed using reference TRBV5-4 and TRBJ2-1, is ETGVTQSPTHLIKTRGQQVTLRCSSQSGHNTVSWYQQALGQGPQFIFQYYREEENGRGNFPPRFSGLQFPNYSSELNVNALELDDSALYLCASSLRAGVYNEQFFGPGTRLTVL.

This clone was seen a handful of times. This chain joins TRBV6-5 and TRBJ2-3; D uncertain. CDR3 length: 12 residues. The germline V gene has CDR1 MNHEY and CDR2 SVGAGI. The V end lost 6 bases, the J end lost 6 bases, and 10 bases lay between the germline ends. CDR3 DNA: TGTGCCAGCAGGGAAGAGTCTGATACGCAGTATTTT. Residues: CASREESDTQYF.

This clone was seen more than once but under ten times. This chain connects TRBV5-8 to TRBJ2-5; TRBD1 or TRBD2 may be the D gene (5 bases each). V was shortened by 1 base and J by 2 bases, with 15 bases between the two germline ends. The CDR3 is 16 residues long. Germline CDR1 reads SGHTS; CDR2 reads YDEGEE. In DNA, the CDR3 is TGTGCCAGCAGCTTGCGAGGGGCAGTAGGACAAGAGACCCAGTACTTC. This codes for CASSLRGAVGQETQYF. The entire variable domain, with the rest obtained from reference TRBV5-8 and TRBJ2-5, is as follows: EAGVTQSPTHLIKTRGQQATLRCSPISGHTSVYWYQQALGLGLQFLLWYDEGEERNRGNFPPRFSGRQFPNYSSELNVNALELEDSALYLCASSLRGAVGQETQYFGPGTRLLVL.

This rearrangement joins TRBV6-4 to TRBJ1-1; D is ambiguous. This CDR3 is 13 amino acids long. Trimming took off 3 bases at V and 0 bases at J, with 5 bases between the two ends. Germline V gene data show CDR1 as MRHNA and CDR2 as SNTAGT. CDR3 sequence (DNA): TGTGCCAGCAGTGAGTATTTGAACACTGAAGCTTTCTTT. Translation gives CASSEYLNTEAFF.

This clone has just one count. V gene TRBV19 combines with J gene TRBJ2-1; D tentatively fits TRBD1 or TRBD2 (5 bases each). V was pared by 0 bases and J by 4 bases, with 13 bases between. CDR1 and CDR2 from the germline V gene are LNHDA and SQIVND (reference sequence). This CDR3 has 16 amino acids. This CDR3 is CASSIDAGATYNEQFF. Here the CDR3 DNA reads TGTGCCAGTAGTATAGATGCCGGGGCAACTTACAATGAGCAGTTCTTC.

The rearrangement links TRBV7-8 to TRBJ1-5; possibly TRBD1 for D (5 bases). The germline gives CDR1 SGHVS, CDR2 FQNEAQ. V dropped 0 bases and J dropped 6 bases, with 9 bases sitting between them. The CDR3 is 14 residues long. The chain's CDR3 is CASSLAQGLQPQHF. The CDR3 DNA reads TGTGCCAGCAGCTTAGCGCAGGGACTTCAGCCCCAGCATTTT.

The rearrangement uses TRBV6-5 and TRBJ1-2; 7 bases fit TRBD1. Germline CDR1 and CDR2: MNHEY and SVGAGI. V lost 4 bases to trimming and J lost 2 bases; unmatched junction nucleotides: 4. The CDR3 runs to 14 residues. As DNA, the CDR3 is TGTGCCAGCAGTTCCTCACAGGGGAACTATGGCTACACCTTC. It yields the protein CASSSSQGNYGYTF.

This clone was observed a few times. V usage is TRBV28 and J usage is TRBJ2-5, with 12 bases that match TRBD2. The DNA end favors TRBJ2-7, so the J call may be wrong. The CDR3 runs to 15 residues. CDR1 is MDHEN and CDR2 is SYDVKM in the germline V gene. DNA of the CDR3: TGTGCCTCAACTAGCGGGGGGTATAGCTCCTACGAGCAGTACTTC. It translates to CASTSGGYSSYEQYF.

The chain links TRBV7-9 to TRBJ1-4; D remains unclear. V gave up 4 bases and J gave up 0 bases, with 6 bases separating them. This CDR3 has 14 residues. The germline gives CDR1 SEHNR, CDR2 FQNEAQ (reference sequence). The CDR3 nucleotides read TGTGCCAGCAGCTCGGTTGCAACTAATGAAAAACTGTTTTTT. Amino acids: CASSSVATNEKLFF. Complete variable domain (other parts from reference TRBV7-9 and TRBJ1-4): DTGVSQNPRHKITKRGQNVTFRCDPISEHNRLYWYRQTLGQGPEFLTYFQNEAQLEKSRLLSDRFSAERPKGSFSTLEIQRTEQGDSAMYLCASSSVATNEKLFFGSGTQLSVL.

V usage is TRBV19 and J usage is TRBJ2-3; D is unresolved. This CDR3 spans 15 amino acids. Germline assignment: CDR1 LNHDA and CDR2 SQIVND (reference sequence). V was shortened by 6 bases and J by 0 bases, with 13 bases between the two germline ends. The CDR3 here is CASSLDGVSTDTQYF. CDR3 nucleotides: TGTGCCAGTAGCCTGGACGGAGTTAGCACAGATACGCAGTATTTT.

The genes are TRBV5-4 and TRBJ2-5; D tentatively fits TRBD1 or TRBD2 (5 bases each). This CDR3 contains 16 residues. Germline V gives CDR1 SGHNT, CDR2 YYREEE (reference sequence). Trimming removed 0 bases at V and 4 bases at J, with 16 bases between. The CDR3 reads CASSLAGAGTGETQYF. The CDR3 bases are TGTGCCAGCAGCTTGGCCGGGGCAGGGACGGGAGAGACCCAGTACTTC.

The chain employs TRBV6-1 and TRBJ1-5; 9 nucleotides match TRBD1. The germline V gene encodes CDR1 MNHNS and CDR2 SASEGT. V dropped 5 bases and J dropped 5; count of bases not matched to a gene: 1. The CDR3 consists of 13 residues. CDR3: CASSRDRDQPQHF. CDR3 in DNA: TGTGCCAGCAGTCGGGACAGGGATCAGCCCCAGCATTTT.

V and J are TRBV5-6 and TRBJ1-6, with a tentative D call TRBD1 (5 bases). Germline V CDR1 and CDR2: SGHDT, YYEEEE. The CDR3 has 15 residues. The V gene lost 3 bases and the J gene lost 3 bases, with 10 bases spanning the gap. CDR3 protein: CASSSETVYNSPLHF. CDR3 nucleotides: TGTGCCAGCAGCTCCGAGACAGTCTATAATTCACCCCTCCACTTT.

This chain connects TRBV7-2 to TRBJ2-7; D may be TRBD2 (7 bases). Germline V gene lookup returns CDR1 SGHTA and CDR2 FQGNSA. The germline V and J ends were trimmed by 2 bases and 4 bases, with 18 bases remaining between them. This CDR3 has 16 amino acids. CDR3 sequence (DNA): TGTGCCAGCAGCTTAAGAGGCGGGGGCATTTTGTACGAGCAGTACTTC. Its protein product is CASSLRGGGILYEQYF.

V and J are TRBV5-4 and TRBJ2-1, with 9 bases aligning to TRBD2. The V gene end was trimmed by 4 bases and the J gene end by 6 bases; junction bases not matched to a gene: 8. The CDR3 loop spans 15 amino acids. Germline V CDR1 and CDR2: SGHNT, YYREEE (reference sequence). CDR3 DNA: TGTGCCAGCAGCCGGGGGAGCGGGAGGACCAATGAGCAGTTCTTC. It is translated as CASSRGSGRTNEQFF.

The chain couples TRBV5-1 to TRBJ2-5; D is possibly TRBD2 (7 bases). The CDR3 extends over 17 amino acids. The V gene's germline CDR1 is SGHRS and CDR2 YFSETQ. V shed 6 bases and J shed 1 base, with 22 bases lying between them. CDR3 nucleotides: TGCGCCAGCACGGCCTTAGGGGCGGGGGCTCTCCAAGAGACCCAGTACTTC. Amino acids: CASTALGAGALQETQYF. The entire variable domain, with the rest obtained from reference TRBV5-1 and TRBJ2-5, is as follows: KAGVTQTPRYLIKTRGQQVTLSCSPISGHRSVSWYQQTPGQGLQFLFEYFSETQRNKGNFPGRFSGRQFSNSRSEMNVSTLELGDSALYLCASTALGAGALQETQYFGPGTRLLVL.

This clone was picked up one time. The chain has TRBV29-1 and TRBJ2-5; D might be TRBD2 (6 bases). Germline CDR1 is SQVTM and CDR2 is ANQGSEA. Trimming took 3 bases from V and 9 from J, leaving 11 bases between them. This CDR3 is 11 amino acids long. CDR3 nucleotide sequence: TGCAGCGTTGATACGTGGGAGGCCCAGTACTTC. This gives the protein CSVDTWEAQYF. Based on the CDR3 plus reference TRBV29-1 and TRBJ2-5, the full variable domain is SAVISQKPSRDICQRGTSLTIQCQVDSQVTMMFWYRQQPGQSLTLIATANQGSEATYESGFVIDKFPISRPNLTFSTLTVSNMSPEDSSIYLCSVDTWEAQYFGPGTRLLVL.

The chain couples TRBV7-8 to TRBJ1-1; tentative D call: TRBD1 (5 bases). Germline V gives CDR1 SGHVS, CDR2 FQNEAQ. This CDR3 has 16 amino acids. Trimming stripped 5 bases from V and 2 bases from J, with 18 bases between. CDR3 sequence reads: CASSPRRGLINTEAFF. DNA of the CDR3: TGTGCCAGCAGCCCACGCCGGGGACTGATCAACACTGAAGCTTTCTTT.

This chain joins TRBV7-2 and TRBJ2-1; 8 positions agree with TRBD2. In germline, CDR1 is SGHTA, CDR2 FQGNSA. V dropped 6 bases and J dropped 9; count of bases not matched to a gene: 13. The length of the CDR3 is 15 residues. The CDR3: CASRLAGGANSEQFF. The CDR3 DNA sequence: TGTGCCAGCAGGCTTGCGGGGGGCGCGAATAGTGAGCAGTTCTTC.

The rearrangement links TRBV14 to TRBJ1-4; D is undetermined. Per the germline V gene, CDR1 is SGHDN and CDR2 is FVKESK. The CDR3 has 16 residues. V lost 1 base and J lost 1, with 10 bases in between. CDR3 DNA: TGTGCCAGCAGCCAAGGTGGTCCAGGAACTAATGAAAAACTGTTTTTT. It is translated as CASSQGGPGTNEKLFF.

The V and J genes are TRBV9 and TRBJ2-6, with a weak D call TRBD1 (6 bases). CDR1 is SGDLS, CDR2 YYNGEE, per germline. CDR3 length equals 17 residues. The germline V and J ends were trimmed by 2 bases and 0 bases, with 12 bases remaining between them. The CDR3 loop reads CASSVGRGGSGANVLTF. The CDR3, as DNA: TGTGCCAGCAGCGTGGGGAGAGGGGGCTCTGGGGCCAACGTCCTGACTTTC.

This clone has more than one count but fewer than ten. The rearrangement joins TRBV18 to TRBJ2-3; 9 bases line up with TRBD1. CDR1 and CDR2 from the germline V gene are KGHSH and LQKENI. Trimming at V came to 4 bases and at J to 2 bases, leaving 4 bases not matched to a gene. The CDR3 sequence is 15 residues long. CDR3 nucleotide sequence: TGTGCCAGCTCACGACAGGGGGGAATCACAGATACGCAGTATTTT. Amino acids: CASSRQGGITDTQYF.